This note documents a single T cell receptor (beta chain) sequence. The sample comes from a study of blood T cell repertoires in COVID-19. Study as a whole: T cells, B-cell-depleted T cells, or PBMCs provided the cDNA or gDNA that served as material.

Per the authors' pipeline: Estimation of nucleated cell counts was performed using reference gene primer amplification. TCRdb's table, derived via immunoSEQ multiplex PCR, lists solely in-frame clones and lacks some. The V and J calls and clone size come from that table; D and trimming were worked out from the DNA. Altogether about 140,000 clones are present, approximately 84% being singletons, with the ten largest covering 3.4%. After removal of 5 bases from V and 8 bases from J, the junction contained 10 bases not matched to a gene. The CDR3 has 14 residues. Germline V CDR1 and CDR2: LNHNV, YYDKDF (reference sequence). Participants were aged roughly 18 to 100 years from approximately 25 US areas. Participants' own reports of clinical history determined their cohort assignment.

The receptor was derived from a woman in her 50s with acute COVID-19. What was sequenced was PBMCs or T cells enriched from blood (not recorded which). This chain joins TRBV15 and TRBJ1-2; 8 nucleotides agree with TRBD1. The CDR3 sequence is CATSPGDRPWGYTF. The CDR3 DNA is TGTGCCACCAGCCCTGGGGACAGGCCTTGGGGCTACACCTTC.